Sequencing of this TCR beta chain was carried out in a study of T-cell reconstitution after alpha-beta-depleted transplantation in children. Unique molecular identifiers were incorporated when the TCRbeta library was constructed. TCRdb fed the PCR reads into MiXCR, producing one record per CDR3 protein. The sample has 640,000 or so distinct CDR3 sequences; roughly 17% are singletons. This clonotype was picked up many times. V gave up 4 bases and J gave up 3 bases; unmatched junction bases: 5. Germline V gene lookup returns CDR1 SGHRS and CDR2 YFSETQ. The CDR3 contains 14 residues. Sequenced here: PBMCs from the stem cell graft donor, sampled from the stem cell graft. This sequence originates from a human donor who donated a stem cell graft to a child with acute myeloid leukemia. The V gene is TRBV5-1, the J gene TRBJ1-2, with 8 positions matching TRBD1. CDR3 residues: CASSTMTGDYGYTF. The CDR3 DNA reads as TGCGCCAGCAGCACGATGACAGGGGACTATGGCTACACCTTC.